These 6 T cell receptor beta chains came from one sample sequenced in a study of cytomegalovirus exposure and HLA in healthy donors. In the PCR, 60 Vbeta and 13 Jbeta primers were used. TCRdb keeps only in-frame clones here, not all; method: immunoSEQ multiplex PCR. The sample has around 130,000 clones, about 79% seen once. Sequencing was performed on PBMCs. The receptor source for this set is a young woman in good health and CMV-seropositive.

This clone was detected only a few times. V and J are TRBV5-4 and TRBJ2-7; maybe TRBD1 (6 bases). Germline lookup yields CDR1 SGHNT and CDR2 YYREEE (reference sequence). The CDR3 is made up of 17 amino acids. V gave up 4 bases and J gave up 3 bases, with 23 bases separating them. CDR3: CASSPGTSVPKNYEQYF. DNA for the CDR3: TGTGCCAGCAGCCCGGGGACATCAGTCCCAAAGAACTACGAGCAGTACTTC.

The DNA for the CDR3 is TGTGCCAGCCTTCGGACAGGGGGAAATCAGCCCCAGCATTTT. Encoded protein: CASLRTGGNQPQHF. The chain joins TRBV6-1 to TRBJ1-5; 10 bases align to TRBD1. Germline V gene sequence: CDR1 MNHNS, CDR2 SASEGT. Trimming cost V 8 bases and J 4 bases; bases outside gene matches: 5. The CDR3 is 14 residues long.

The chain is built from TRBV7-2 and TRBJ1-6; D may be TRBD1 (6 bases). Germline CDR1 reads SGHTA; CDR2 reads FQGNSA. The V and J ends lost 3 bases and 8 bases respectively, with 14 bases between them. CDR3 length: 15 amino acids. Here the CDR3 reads CASSFSGTYDSPLHF. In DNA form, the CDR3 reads TGTGCCAGCAGCTTCTCCGGGACATATGATTCACCCCTCCACTTT.

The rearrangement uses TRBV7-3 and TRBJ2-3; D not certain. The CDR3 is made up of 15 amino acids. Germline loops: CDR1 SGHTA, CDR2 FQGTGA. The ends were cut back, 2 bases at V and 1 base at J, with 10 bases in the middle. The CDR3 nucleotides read TGTGCCAGCAGCTTATACGGCGGAGGCACAGATACGCAGTATTTT. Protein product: CASSLYGGGTDTQYF. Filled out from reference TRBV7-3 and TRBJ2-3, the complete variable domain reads GAGVSQTPSNKVTEKGKYVELRCDPISGHTALYWYRQSLGQGPEFLIYFQGTGAADDSGLPNDRFFAVRPEGSVSTLKIQRTERGDSAVYLCASSLYGGGTDTQYFGPGTRLTVL.

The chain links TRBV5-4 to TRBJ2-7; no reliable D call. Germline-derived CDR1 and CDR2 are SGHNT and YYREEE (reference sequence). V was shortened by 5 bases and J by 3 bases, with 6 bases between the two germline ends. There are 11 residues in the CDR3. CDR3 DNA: TGTGCCAGCAGTCTCGGCTACGAGCAGTACTTC. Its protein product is CASSLGYEQYF.

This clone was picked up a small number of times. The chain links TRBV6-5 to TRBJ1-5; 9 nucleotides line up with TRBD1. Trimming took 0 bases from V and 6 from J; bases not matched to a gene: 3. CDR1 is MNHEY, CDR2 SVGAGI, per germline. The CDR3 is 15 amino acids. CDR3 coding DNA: TGTGCCAGCAGTTACTCGGGGACAGGGATTCAGCCCCAGCATTTT. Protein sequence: CASSYSGTGIQPQHF.